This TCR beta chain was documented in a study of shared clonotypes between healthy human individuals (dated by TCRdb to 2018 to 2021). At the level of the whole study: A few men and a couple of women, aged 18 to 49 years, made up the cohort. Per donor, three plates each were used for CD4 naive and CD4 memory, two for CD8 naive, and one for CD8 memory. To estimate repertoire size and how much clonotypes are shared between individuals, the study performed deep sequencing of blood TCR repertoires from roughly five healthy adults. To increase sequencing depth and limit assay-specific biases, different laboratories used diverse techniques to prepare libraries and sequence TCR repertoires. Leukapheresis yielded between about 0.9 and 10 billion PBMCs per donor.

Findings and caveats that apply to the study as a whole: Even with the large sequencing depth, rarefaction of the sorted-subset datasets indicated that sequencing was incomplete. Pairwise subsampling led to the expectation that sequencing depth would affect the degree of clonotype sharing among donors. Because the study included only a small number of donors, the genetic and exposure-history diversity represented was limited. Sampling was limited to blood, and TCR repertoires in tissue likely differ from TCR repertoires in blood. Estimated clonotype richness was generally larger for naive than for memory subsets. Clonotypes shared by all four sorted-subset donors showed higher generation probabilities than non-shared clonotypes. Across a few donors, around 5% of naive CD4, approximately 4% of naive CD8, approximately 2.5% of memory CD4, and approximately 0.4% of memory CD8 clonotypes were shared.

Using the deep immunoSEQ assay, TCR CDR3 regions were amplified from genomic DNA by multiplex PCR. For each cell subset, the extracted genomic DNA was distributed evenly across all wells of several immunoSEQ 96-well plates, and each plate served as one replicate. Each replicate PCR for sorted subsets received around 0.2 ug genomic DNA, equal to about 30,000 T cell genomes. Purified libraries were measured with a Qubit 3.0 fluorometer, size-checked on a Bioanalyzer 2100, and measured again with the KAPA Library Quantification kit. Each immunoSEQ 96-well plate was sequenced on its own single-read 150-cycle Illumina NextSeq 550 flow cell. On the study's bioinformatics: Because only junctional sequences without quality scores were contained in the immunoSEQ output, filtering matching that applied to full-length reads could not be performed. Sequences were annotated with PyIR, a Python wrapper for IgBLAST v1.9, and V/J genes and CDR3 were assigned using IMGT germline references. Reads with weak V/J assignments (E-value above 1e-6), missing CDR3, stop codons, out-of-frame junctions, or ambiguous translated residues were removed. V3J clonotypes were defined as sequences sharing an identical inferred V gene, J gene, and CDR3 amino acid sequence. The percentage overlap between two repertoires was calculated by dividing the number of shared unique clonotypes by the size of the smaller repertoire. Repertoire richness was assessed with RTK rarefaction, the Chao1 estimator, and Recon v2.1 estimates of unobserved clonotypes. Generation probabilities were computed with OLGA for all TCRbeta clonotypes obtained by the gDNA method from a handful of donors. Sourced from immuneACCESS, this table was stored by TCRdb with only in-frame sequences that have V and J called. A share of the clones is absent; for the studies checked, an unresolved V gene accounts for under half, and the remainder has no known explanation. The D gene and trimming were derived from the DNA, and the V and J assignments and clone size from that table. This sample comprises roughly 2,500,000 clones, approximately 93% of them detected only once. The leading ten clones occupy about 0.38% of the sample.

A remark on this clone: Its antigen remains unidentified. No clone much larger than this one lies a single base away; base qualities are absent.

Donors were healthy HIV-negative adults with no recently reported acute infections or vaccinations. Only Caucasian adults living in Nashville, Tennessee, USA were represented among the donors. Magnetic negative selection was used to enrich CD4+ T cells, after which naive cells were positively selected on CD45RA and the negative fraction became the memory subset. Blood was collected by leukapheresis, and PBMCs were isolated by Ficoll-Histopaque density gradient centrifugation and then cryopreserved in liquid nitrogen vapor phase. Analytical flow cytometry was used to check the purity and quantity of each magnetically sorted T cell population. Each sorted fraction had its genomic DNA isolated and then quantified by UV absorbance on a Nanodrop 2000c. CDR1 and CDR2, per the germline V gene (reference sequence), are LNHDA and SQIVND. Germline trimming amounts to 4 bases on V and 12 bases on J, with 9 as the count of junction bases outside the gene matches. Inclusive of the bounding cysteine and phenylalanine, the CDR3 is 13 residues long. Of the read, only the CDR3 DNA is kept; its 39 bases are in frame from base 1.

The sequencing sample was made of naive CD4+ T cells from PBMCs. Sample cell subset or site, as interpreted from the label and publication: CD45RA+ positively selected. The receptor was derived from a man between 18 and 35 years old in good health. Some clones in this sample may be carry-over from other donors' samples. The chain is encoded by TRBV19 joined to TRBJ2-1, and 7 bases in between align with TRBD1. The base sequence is TGTGCCAGTAGTACTATAGACAGGGCAGGGCAGTTCTTC. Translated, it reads CASSTIDRAGQFF.